This passage covers 22 T cell receptor beta chains from one sample sequenced in a study of monozygotic twins with inflammatory bowel disease. TCRdb re-called the 5' RACE reads and gives one entry per CDR3 protein, without DNA. The sample data list approximately 150,000 distinct CDR3 sequences. Sequenced: blood. Every receptor here comes from a human donor with ulcerative colitis or Crohn's disease, or a healthy co-twin of an affected twin (not recorded which).

The chain employs TRBV29-1 and TRBJ1-1; TCRdb outputs TRBD1, but without DNA this stays unchecked. CDR3 length: 12 amino acids. Germline assignment: CDR1 SQVTM and CDR2 ANQGSEA. CDR3 sequence: CSVESGGTEAFF. Filled out from reference TRBV29-1 and TRBJ1-1, the complete variable domain reads SAVISQKPSRDICQRGTSLTIQCQVDSQVTMMFWYRQQPGQSLTLIATANQGSEATYESGFVIDKFPISRPNLTFSTLTVSNMSPEDSSIYLCSVESGGTEAFFGQGTRLTVV.

The chain is built from TRBV18 and TRBJ1-1; TCRdb names TRBD1, which stays unverified in the absence of DNA. The CDR3 runs to 15 residues. CDR1 KGHSH and CDR2 LQKENI come from the germline V gene. Here the CDR3 reads CASSPRPTEYAEAFF. The variable domain in full, completed from reference TRBV18 and TRBJ1-1, reads NAGVMQNPRHLVRRRGQEARLRCSPMKGHSHVYWYRQLPEEGLKFMVYLQKENIIDESGMPKERFSAEFPKEGPSILRIQQVVRGDSAAYFCASSPRPTEYAEAFFGQGTRLTVV.

The chain has TRBV6-1 and TRBJ2-7; lacking DNA, the TRBD1 call made by TCRdb goes unchecked. CDR3 length: 16 residues. The V gene's germline CDR1 is MNHNS and CDR2 SASEGT. This CDR3 reads CASRPGTGQNFNEQYF.

CDR3 loop: CASSLGDATGELFF. The chain combines TRBV11-2 with TRBJ2-2; TCRdb's D gene call, TRBD1, goes unchecked for lack of DNA. This CDR3 contains 14 residues. From germline, CDR1 is SGHAT and CDR2 FQNNGV.

CDR3 residues: CASSFEAWTEAFF. The J gene is TRBJ1-1, the V gene TRBV12-3 or TRBV12-4. CDR3 size: 13 residues.

The gene calls are TRBV5-1 and TRBJ2-7. CDR3 length: 16 amino acids. Germline V gene data show CDR1 as SGHRS and CDR2 as YFSETQ. The CDR3 loop reads CASPHKNTIRSYEQYF.

The chain uses TRBV5-1 and TRBJ2-3; TCRdb reports TRBD1, a call that lacks DNA to check it against. The germline CDR1 and CDR2 sequences are SGHRS and YFSETQ. This CDR3 comprises 14 residues. CDR3 region: CASSLGGDTVTQYF.

The chain combines TRBV29-1 with TRBJ2-1; TCRdb proposes TRBD1, but this gene call is untestable without DNA. The CDR3 is made up of 16 amino acids. The germline V gene encodes CDR1 SQVTM and CDR2 ANQGSEA. The CDR3 is CSVESGGDQAYNEQFF.

The gene calls are TRBV7-6 and TRBJ2-7; TCRdb names TRBD1, which stays unverified in the absence of DNA. The CDR3 is 14 residues long. From germline, CDR1 is SGHVS and CDR2 FNYEAQ. CDR3 protein: CASSKGQGPYEQYF.

The chain is built from TRBV5-6 and TRBJ2-7. Germline V gives CDR1 SGHDT, CDR2 YYEEEE. The CDR3 has 13 residues. The CDR3 sequence: CASRRLGSYEQYF.

The chain recombines TRBV4-1 with TRBJ2-7. The CDR3 is 15 residues long. Germline V gene data show CDR1 as MGHRA and CDR2 as YSYEKL. The CDR3 sequence is CASSRQAQALYEQYF.

The rearrangement joins TRBV5-1 to TRBJ1-1. Germline V gene data show CDR1 as SGHRS and CDR2 as YFSETQ. The CDR3 totals 14 residues. CDR3 amino acids: CASSFRLMNTEAFF.

The V and J genes are TRBV12-3 or TRBV12-4 and TRBJ2-1. CDR3 length equals 14 residues. The CDR3: CASSSEGLYNEQFF.

The chain uses TRBV27 and TRBJ2-5; TCRdb's D call, TRBD1, is unchecked because there is no DNA. CDR3 length: 14 residues. In germline, CDR1 is MNHEY, CDR2 SMNVEV (reference sequence). The CDR3 loop is CASRSGVGQETQYF.

The chain carries TRBV20-1 and TRBJ2-1. Per germline, CDR1 DFQATT and CDR2 SNEGSKA (reference sequence). CDR3 length equals 15 residues. This chain's CDR3 is CSARDTGSYYNEQFF.

J is TRBJ1-4 and V is TRBV7-2. The germline CDR1 and CDR2 sequences are SGHTA and FQGNSA. The CDR3 length is 13 residues. The CDR3 protein is CASTLGTNEKLFF.

This chain links TRBV10-3 with TRBJ1-2; the D call of TRBD1 rests on TCRdb alone, since no DNA is present to check it. From germline, CDR1 is ENHRY and CDR2 SYGVKD. The CDR3 contains 15 residues. This chain's CDR3 is CAISLGGTGGSGYTF.

The chain uses TRBV29-1 and TRBJ2-7; TCRdb returns TRBD2, unconfirmable since there is no DNA. The germline V gene has CDR1 SQVTM and CDR2 ANQGSEA. This CDR3 spans 14 amino acids. The CDR3 is CSVVLTSGRYEQYF.

The V call is TRBV7-9, the J call TRBJ1-2; without DNA, the TCRdb call of TRBD1 cannot be checked. The CDR3 sequence is 15 residues long. Per germline, CDR1 SEHNR and CDR2 FQNEAQ (reference sequence). The CDR3 is CASSLGQGRNYGYTF.

The rearrangement uses TRBV20-1 and TRBJ1-2; checking the TCRdb D call of TRBD1 is not possible without DNA. CDR1 DFQATT and CDR2 SNEGSKA come from the germline V gene (reference sequence). The CDR3 extends over 14 amino acids. CDR3 residues: CSAPGQGHSYGYTF.

The chain couples TRBV20-1 to TRBJ2-7; the D call of TRBD1 rests on TCRdb alone, since no DNA is present to check it. This CDR3 comprises 20 residues. Germline CDR1 and CDR2: DFQATT and SNEGSKA (reference sequence). The CDR3: CSARPRTGLSTVFFGYEQYF.

This chain links TRBV28 with TRBJ2-7. The germline gives CDR1 MDHEN, CDR2 SYDVKM. This CDR3 is built from 14 residues. The CDR3 sequence: CASSDTGVSYEQYF.